What follows are 7 T cell receptor beta chains derived from one specimen sequenced in a study of T cells in pancreatic ductal adenocarcinoma. Generated by immunoSEQ multiplex PCR, the TCRdb table keeps only in-frame clones and is missing some. The profile shows around 100,000 clones, about 95% of them singletons. Selected pancreatic ductal adenocarcinoma patients had undergone surgery without neoadjuvant therapy. Sequences were obtained from PBMCs. The receptor set was obtained from a human donor with pancreatic ductal adenocarcinoma.

This clone has just one count. V gene TRBV28 combines with J gene TRBJ2-7, with a weak D call TRBD2 (6 bases). Looked up from germline, CDR1 is MDHEN and CDR2 is SYDVKM. The CDR3 has 13 residues. CDR3 sequence reads: CASGQNPSYEQYF. The CDR3 DNA is TGTGCAAGCGGGCAAAATCCGTCCTACGAGCAGTACTTC.

This chain joins TRBV6-5 and TRBJ2-1; the D gene is possibly TRBD2 (6 bases). The CDR3 is 15 residues long. Germline CDR1 reads MNHEY; CDR2 reads SVGAGI. V was trimmed by 0 bases and J by 6 bases, leaving 12 bases between them. The CDR3, as DNA: TGTGCCAGCAGTTACTCGTTACTAGCAGGCAATGAGCAGTTCTTC. Encoded protein: CASSYSLLAGNEQFF.

This rearrangement joins TRBV18 to TRBJ2-2, with 8 bases lining up with TRBD1. The CDR3 spans 17 residues. The junction had 15 bases not matched to a gene; V was cut back by 6 bases and J by 6 bases. Looked up from germline, CDR1 is KGHSH and CDR2 is LQKENI. CDR3 sequence: CASSGTGAPGGPGELFF. The CDR3 DNA reads as TGTGCCAGCTCCGGGACAGGAGCCCCTGGGGGTCCCGGGGAGCTGTTTTTT.

The chain carries TRBV19 and TRBJ2-1; 12 positions agree with TRBD2. Germline V gene data show CDR1 as LNHDA and CDR2 as SQIVND (reference sequence). CDR3 length: 15 amino acids. Germline trimming cut 7 bases from V and 4 bases from J; bases unmatched to any gene: 5. The CDR3 DNA follows: TGTGCCAGTATCTTGACTAGCGGGGGATACAATGAGCAGTTCTTC. Translating it yields CASILTSGGYNEQFF. Supplemented by reference TRBV19 and TRBJ2-1, the full variable domain reads DGGITQSPKYLFRKEGQNVTLSCEQNLNHDAMYWYRQDPGQGLRLIYYSQIVNDFQKGDIAEGYSVSREKKESFPLTVTSAQKNPTAFYLCASILTSGGYNEQFFGPGTRLTVL.

The chain links TRBV7-6 to TRBJ1-2; 7 bases are shared with TRBD1. There are 15 residues in the CDR3. Germline CDR1 and CDR2: SGHVS and FNYEAQ. J was trimmed by 2 bases and V by 5 bases; bases with no gene match: 8. The CDR3 region has the DNA TGTGCCAGCAGCCCCTCCGGGACAGAAAACTATGGCTACACCTTC. Protein product: CASSPSGTENYGYTF.

The rearrangement links TRBV10-3 to TRBJ2-7; tentative D call: TRBD1 (6 bases). V dropped 10 bases and J dropped 5 bases, with 21 bases sitting between them. The CDR3 contains 14 residues. Germline values: CDR1 ENHRY, CDR2 SYGVKD. The CDR3: CATTEGRGTHEQYF. CDR3 DNA: TGTGCCACCACCGAGGGCAGGGGAACCCACGAGCAGTACTTC.

This chain connects TRBV7-2 to TRBJ2-7; D perhaps matches TRBD1 (5 bases). The CDR3 extends over 17 amino acids. Germline CDR1 SGHTA, CDR2 FQGNSA. V was shortened by 1 base and J by 0 bases, with 16 bases between the two germline ends. CDR3 residues: CASSLEGHLVASYEQYF. CDR3 nucleotide sequence: TGTGCCAGCAGCTTAGAAGGACACCTCGTCGCCTCCTACGAGCAGTACTTC.